A single sample gave rise to the 26 T cell receptor beta chains below, sequenced in a study of T-cell reconstitution after alpha-beta-depleted transplantation in children. Preparation of the TCRbeta library was carried out with unique molecular identifiers. One entry per CDR3 protein results from TCRdb running MiXCR on the PCR reads. This table holds about 500,000 distinct CDR3 sequences, approximately 30% found once. This material consisted of PBMCs from the stem cell graft donor, taken from the stem cell graft. The receptors shown here come from a human donor who donated a stem cell graft to a child with aplastic anemia.

V is TRBV6-5 and J is TRBJ2-7; possibly TRBD2 for D (6 bases). CDR3 length: 11 residues. V gave up 4 bases and J gave up 6 bases, with 7 bases separating them. Germline assignment: CDR1 MNHEY and CDR2 SVGAGI. CDR3 sequence: CASSSGVEQYV. The CDR3 bases are TGTGCCAGCAGTTCGGGGGTCGAGCAGTACGTC.

This clonotype came up a few times. The V gene is TRBV7-2, the J gene TRBJ1-1, with 7 bases matching TRBD1. The germline V gene encodes CDR1 SGHTA and CDR2 FQGNSA. This CDR3 is 14 amino acids long. Trimming cost V 6 bases and J 4 bases; bases outside gene matches: 8. CDR3 sequence: CASRKQGFGTEAFF. As DNA, the CDR3 is TGTGCCAGCAGAAAACAGGGGTTCGGCACTGAAGCTTTCTTT. The full variable domain, completed using reference TRBV7-2 and TRBJ1-1, is GAGVSQSPSNKVTEKGKDVELRCDPISGHTALYWYRQSLGQGLEFLIYFQGNSAPDKSGLPSDRFSAERTGGSVSTLTIQRTQQEDSAVYLCASRKQGFGTEAFFGQGTRLTVV.

The chain is built from TRBV29-1 and TRBJ1-2; 12 bases agree with TRBD1. The germline V gene has CDR1 SQVTM and CDR2 ANQGSEA. V gave up 2 bases and J gave up 5 bases; unmatched junction bases: 6. The CDR3 covers 15 residues. The CDR3 is CSVEQPGQGAYGYTF. DNA for the CDR3: TGCAGCGTTGAACAACCGGGACAGGGGGCGTATGGCTACACCTTC. The variable domain in full, with the rest retrieved from reference TRBV29-1 and TRBJ1-2, is SAVISQKPSRDICQRGTSLTIQCQVDSQVTMMFWYRQQPGQSLTLIATANQGSEATYESGFVIDKFPISRPNLTFSTLTVSNMSPEDSSIYLCSVEQPGQGAYGYTFGSGTRLTVV.

The chain has TRBV20-1 and TRBJ2-1; 8 positions match TRBD2. The V segment lost 6 bases and the J segment 4 bases; nucleotides outside the gene matches: 5. The CDR3 sequence is 13 residues long. The V gene's germline CDR1 is DFQATT and CDR2 SNEGSKA (reference sequence). CDR3 DNA: TGCAGTGCACCGCGGGAGGCTTACAATGAGCAGTTCTTC. Residues: CSAPREAYNEQFF.

The gene calls are TRBV6-4 and TRBJ1-2; D gene ambiguous. V was clipped by 2 bases and J by 3 bases, with 7 bases between them. Germline CDR1 MRHNA, CDR2 SNTAGT. The CDR3 has 13 amino acids. Written as DNA, the CDR3 is TGTGCCAGCAGTGACGGCGGATACTATGGCTACACCTTC. It is translated as CASSDGGYYGYTF.

The CDR3 DNA sequence: TGTGCCAGCACCGATCGCGATGAGCAGTTCTTC. Amino acids: CASTDRDEQFF. This chain joins TRBV11-3 and TRBJ2-1; the D is unclear. V was pared by 7 bases and J by 8 bases, with 9 bases between. Germline V lookup: CDR1 SGHNT, CDR2 YENEEA. CDR3 size: 11 residues.

V gene TRBV5-6 combines with J gene TRBJ2-1; D not resolved. Germline loops: CDR1 SGHDT, CDR2 YYEEEE. This CDR3 is 16 amino acids long. V dropped 0 bases and J dropped 0 bases, with 10 bases sitting between them. The CDR3 DNA reads TGTGCCAGCAGCTTGGAGGGTACCCCCTCCTACAATGAGCAGTTCTTC. It specifies CASSLEGTPSYNEQFF.

There are a few counts of this clonotype. The chain joins TRBV9 to TRBJ2-5, with D possibly matching TRBD2 (7 bases). The germline V gene has CDR1 SGDLS and CDR2 YYNGEE. The V gene lost 4 bases and the J gene lost 3 bases, with 19 bases spanning the gap. This CDR3 spans 16 amino acids. CDR3 region: CASSTLQGGPKETQYF. CDR3 DNA sequence: TGTGCCAGCAGCACGTTACAGGGAGGGCCGAAAGAGACCCAGTACTTC.

This clonotype was seen more than once but under ten times. This rearrangement joins TRBV28 to TRBJ2-7; a possible D gene is TRBD1 (5 bases). This CDR3 region has 12 residues. Germline CDR1 and CDR2: MDHEN and SYDVKM. V was clipped by 5 bases and J by 3 bases, with 8 bases between them. This CDR3 is CASSNRLYEQYF. Written as DNA, the CDR3 is TGTGCCAGCAGTAACAGGCTCTACGAGCAGTACTTC.

This clonotype has a handful of counts. The chain has TRBV7-3 and TRBJ2-1; maybe TRBD1 (5 bases). Trimming shortened V by 2 bases and J by 8 bases, and 10 bases separated the two germline ends. This CDR3 region has 13 residues. Germline loops: CDR1 SGHTA, CDR2 FQGTGA. The CDR3 DNA reads as TGTGCCAGCAGCTTAGGGCAGGGTCATGAGCAGTTCTTC. Its protein is CASSLGQGHEQFF.

The rearrangement joins TRBV29-1 to TRBJ2-7; a possible D gene is TRBD1 (6 bases). Germline CDR1 and CDR2: SQVTM and ANQGSEA. Trimming stripped 6 bases from V and 4 bases from J, with 19 bases between. This CDR3 spans 14 amino acids. The CDR3 here is CSVRMGSGEYEQYF. CDR3 bases: TGCAGCGTCCGCATGGGTTCAGGGGAGTACGAGCAGTACTTC.

The genes are TRBV27 and TRBJ2-3; 9 bases line up with TRBD2. This CDR3 contains 15 residues. The V segment lost 5 bases and the J segment 3 bases; nucleotides outside the gene matches: 6. Germline assignment: CDR1 MNHEY and CDR2 SMNVEV (reference sequence). CDR3 sequence (DNA): TGTGCCAGCAGTCCCGGACTAGCGACTACAGATACGCAGTATTTT. As protein: CASSPGLATTDTQYF.

This chain links TRBV5-1 with TRBJ1-2; D not certain. Looked up from germline, CDR1 is SGHRS and CDR2 is YFSETQ. The CDR3 runs to 14 residues. Between the trimmed V and J ends, which lost 9 bases and 1 base, there was a span of 16 bases. CDR3 loop: CATREEIINYGYTF. CDR3 bases: TGCGCCACCCGGGAGGAAATAATTAACTATGGCTACACCTTC.

This chain connects TRBV15 to TRBJ2-7, with D maybe TRBD1 (6 bases). This CDR3 comprises 14 residues. Germline loops: CDR1 LNHNV, CDR2 YYDKDF (reference sequence). The V and J ends lost 4 bases and 0 bases respectively, with 10 bases between them. CDR3: CATSTRDNSYEQYF. CDR3 bases: TGTGCCACCAGCACCCGGGACAACTCCTACGAGCAGTACTTC.

The chain joins TRBV29-1 to TRBJ2-5; weak D call: TRBD2 (6 bases). The CDR3 has 12 amino acids. V lost 1 base and J 6 bases, leaving 9 bases between the germline ends. From germline, CDR1 is SQVTM and CDR2 ANQGSEA. In DNA, the CDR3 is TGCAGCGTTGAAGGAGGGAGGAAGACCCAGTACTTC. It translates to CSVEGGRKTQYF.

This clonotype was detected a few times. The chain employs TRBV12-3 or TRBV12-4 and TRBJ1-5; TRBD1 matches 7 bases. The CDR3 is made up of 15 amino acids. V gave up 2 bases and J gave up 5 bases; unmatched junction bases: 6. The CDR3 bases are TGTGCCAGCAGTTTACGCAGGGGGAGCGATCAGCCCCAGCATTTT. It yields the protein CASSLRRGSDQPQHF.

A few counts support this clonotype. The chain links TRBV30 to TRBJ2-1; weak D call: TRBD1 (5 bases). CDR1 is GTSNPN, CDR2 SVGIG, per germline (reference sequence). The V and J ends lost 2 bases and 0 bases respectively, with 8 bases between them. This CDR3 is 14 amino acids long. This chain's CDR3 is CAWSIDSSYNEQFF. CDR3 DNA sequence: TGTGCCTGGAGTATCGACAGCTCCTACAATGAGCAGTTCTTC.

This clonotype came up a few times. The rearrangement joins TRBV29-1 to TRBJ1-2, with TRBD1 matching over 8 bases. With V trimmed by 3 bases and J by 8 bases, 8 bases remained unmatched. The CDR3 has 13 amino acids. Per germline, CDR1 SQVTM and CDR2 ANQGSEA. The CDR3 nucleotides read TGCAGCGTTGAGTGGACAGGGCAAGGAGGCTACACCTTC. This codes for CSVEWTGQGGYTF.

The chain links TRBV12-3 or TRBV12-4 to TRBJ1-1; D is possibly TRBD1 (5 bases). This CDR3 spans 15 amino acids. With 2 bases removed from V and 4 bases from J, the gap between germline ends came to 14 bases. DNA for the CDR3: TGTGCCAGCAGTTTAATGGGACCGCCGGGCACTGAAGCTTTCTTT. Protein product: CASSLMGPPGTEAFF.

The sample holds a few counts of this clonotype. The chain uses TRBV12-3 or TRBV12-4 and TRBJ1-2; D is unresolved. This CDR3 region has 13 residues. V lost 3 bases, J lost 7 bases, and 12 bases lay in between. This CDR3 reads CASSLPRGGGYTF. For the CDR3, the DNA is TGTGCCAGCAGTTTGCCCCGGGGTGGTGGCTACACCTTC.

This chain joins TRBV7-2 and TRBJ1-1, with D tentatively TRBD1 (5 bases). The germline V gene encodes CDR1 SGHTA and CDR2 FQGNSA. V gave up 5 bases and J gave up 6 bases, with 13 bases separating them. The CDR3 extends over 13 amino acids. The CDR3 DNA reads TGTGCCAGCAGCCCCGGCGGGGGGGCTGAAGCTTTCTTT. Residues: CASSPGGGAEAFF.

This clonotype was observed a handful of times. The V and J genes are TRBV18 and TRBJ1-1; D gene uncertain. Germline loops: CDR1 KGHSH, CDR2 LQKENI. CDR3 length equals 16 residues. V was trimmed by 0 bases and J by 0 bases, leaving 11 bases between them. The CDR3 DNA follows: TGTGCCAGCTCACCACCGAGAAGGCACATGAACACTGAAGCTTTCTTT. It is translated as CASSPPRRHMNTEAFF.

The CDR3 region is CASSLHSANTGELFF. CDR3 sequence (DNA): TGTGCCAGCAGCTTACATTCCGCGAACACCGGGGAGCTGTTTTTT. This sequence joins TRBV7-2 and TRBJ2-2; D remains ambiguous. Trimming pared 2 bases from V and 0 bases from J, leaving 7 bases between. The CDR3 is made up of 15 amino acids. CDR1 and CDR2 (germline): SGHTA, FQGNSA. The full variable domain, its missing parts supplied by reference TRBV7-2 and TRBJ2-2, is GAGVSQSPSNKVTEKGKDVELRCDPISGHTALYWYRQSLGQGLEFLIYFQGNSAPDKSGLPSDRFSAERTGGSVSTLTIQRTQQEDSAVYLCASSLHSANTGELFFGEGSRLTVL.

This chain links TRBV7-9 with TRBJ1-5, with TRBD1 matching over 9 bases. V was pared by 4 bases and J by 7 bases, with 14 bases of the junction left unmatched. The CDR3 spans 17 residues. Germline CDR1 SEHNR, CDR2 FQNEAQ (reference sequence). CDR3: CASSSSYLQGAGQPQHF. The CDR3 nucleotides are TGTGCCAGCAGCTCCTCATACCTACAGGGGGCGGGACAGCCCCAGCATTTT.

This clonotype has more than one count but fewer than ten. The genes are TRBV5-1 and TRBJ1-2; D may be TRBD1 (5 bases). Trimming removed 10 bases at V and 7 bases at J, with 20 bases between. The germline V gene has CDR1 SGHRS and CDR2 YFSETQ. This CDR3 contains 13 residues. The CDR3, as DNA: TGCGCCGCATCCTTCGACAGTCTCTCTGGCTACACCTTC. As protein: CAASFDSLSGYTF.

There are a few counts of this clonotype. The V call is TRBV12-3 or TRBV12-4, the J call TRBJ1-1; D is undetermined. Trimming removed 3 bases from V and 1 base from J, with 9 bases in between. This CDR3 is 14 amino acids long. The CDR3 nucleotides read TGTGCCAGCAGTTTTGGGCAGACGAACACTGAAGCTTTCTTT. Protein: CASSFGQTNTEAFF.